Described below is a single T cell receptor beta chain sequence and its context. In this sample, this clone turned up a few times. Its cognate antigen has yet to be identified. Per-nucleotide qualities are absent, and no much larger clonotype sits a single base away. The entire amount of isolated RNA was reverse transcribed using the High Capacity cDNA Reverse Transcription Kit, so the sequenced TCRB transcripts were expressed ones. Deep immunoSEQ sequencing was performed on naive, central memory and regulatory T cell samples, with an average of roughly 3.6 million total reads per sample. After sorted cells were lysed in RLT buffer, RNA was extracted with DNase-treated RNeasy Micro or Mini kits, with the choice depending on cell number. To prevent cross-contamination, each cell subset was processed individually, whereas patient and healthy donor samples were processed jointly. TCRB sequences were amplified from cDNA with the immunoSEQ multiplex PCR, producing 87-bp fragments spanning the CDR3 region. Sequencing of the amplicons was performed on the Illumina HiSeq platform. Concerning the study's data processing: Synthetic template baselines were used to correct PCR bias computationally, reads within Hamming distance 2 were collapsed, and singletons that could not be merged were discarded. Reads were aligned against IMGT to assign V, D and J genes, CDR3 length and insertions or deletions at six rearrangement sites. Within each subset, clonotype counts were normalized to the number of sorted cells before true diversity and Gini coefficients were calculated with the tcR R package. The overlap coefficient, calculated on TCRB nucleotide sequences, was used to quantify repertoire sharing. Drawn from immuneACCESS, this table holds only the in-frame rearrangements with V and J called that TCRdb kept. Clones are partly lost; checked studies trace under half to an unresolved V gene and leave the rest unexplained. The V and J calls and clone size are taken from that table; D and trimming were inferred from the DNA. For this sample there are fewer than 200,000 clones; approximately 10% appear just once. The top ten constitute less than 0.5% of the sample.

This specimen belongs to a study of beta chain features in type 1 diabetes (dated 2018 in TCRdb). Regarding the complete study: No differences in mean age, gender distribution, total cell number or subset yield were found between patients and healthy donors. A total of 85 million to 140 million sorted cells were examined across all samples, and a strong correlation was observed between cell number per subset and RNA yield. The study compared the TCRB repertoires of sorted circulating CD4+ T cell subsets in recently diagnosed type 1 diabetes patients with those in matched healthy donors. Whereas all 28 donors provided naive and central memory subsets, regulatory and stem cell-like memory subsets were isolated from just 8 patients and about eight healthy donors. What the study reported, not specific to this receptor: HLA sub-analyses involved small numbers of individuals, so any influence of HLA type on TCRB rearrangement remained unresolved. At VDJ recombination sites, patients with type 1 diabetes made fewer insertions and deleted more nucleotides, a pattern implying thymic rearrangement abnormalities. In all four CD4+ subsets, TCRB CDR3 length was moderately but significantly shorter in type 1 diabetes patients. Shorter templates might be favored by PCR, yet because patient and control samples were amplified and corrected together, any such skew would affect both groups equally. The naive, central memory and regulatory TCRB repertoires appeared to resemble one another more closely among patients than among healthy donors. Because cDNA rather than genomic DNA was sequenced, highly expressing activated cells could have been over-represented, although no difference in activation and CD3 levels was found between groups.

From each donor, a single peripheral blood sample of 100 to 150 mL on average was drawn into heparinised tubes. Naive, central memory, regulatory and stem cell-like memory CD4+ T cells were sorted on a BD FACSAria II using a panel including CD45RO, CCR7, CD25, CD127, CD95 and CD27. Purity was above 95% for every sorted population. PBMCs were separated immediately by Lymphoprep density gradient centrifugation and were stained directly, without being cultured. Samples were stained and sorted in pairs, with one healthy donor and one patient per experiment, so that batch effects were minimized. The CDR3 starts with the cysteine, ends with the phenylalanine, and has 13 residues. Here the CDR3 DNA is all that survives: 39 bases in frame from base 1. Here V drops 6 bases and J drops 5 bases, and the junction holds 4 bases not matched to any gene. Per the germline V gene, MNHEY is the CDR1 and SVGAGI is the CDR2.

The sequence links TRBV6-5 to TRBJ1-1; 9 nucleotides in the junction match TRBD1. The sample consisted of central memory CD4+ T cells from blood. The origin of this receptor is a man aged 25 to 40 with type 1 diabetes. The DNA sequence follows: TGTGCCAGCAGGGCGGACAGGGGAACTGAAGCTTTCTTT. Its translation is CASRADRGTEAFF.